These 7 T cell receptor beta chains originate from one sample sequenced in a study of CD4 and CD8 cells across lung adenocarcinoma regions. Each CDR3 protein gets one entry after TCRdb re-called the PCR reads with MiXCR. Of around 20,000 distinct CDR3 sequences in the sample, roughly 46% are singletons; the top ten hold roughly 19%. The sample consisted of CD4+ T cells from the margin of a lung tumor. The receptors shown here come from a male donor with lung adenocarcinoma. The CD4 and CD8 labels of this study may be unreliable.

This sequence joins TRBV24-1 and TRBJ2-5, with D perhaps being TRBD1 or TRBD2 (6 bases each). Germline CDR1 reads KGHDR; CDR2 reads SFDVKD. The CDR3 totals 15 residues. Trimming removed 10 bases from V and 3 bases from J, with 20 bases in between. In DNA, the CDR3 is TGTGCCACGGGAGCCGGGGGCCGGGCCAAAGAGACCCAGTACTTC. This gives the protein CATGAGGRAKETQYF.

Only a few counts were recorded for this clonotype. The chain employs TRBV20-1 and TRBJ1-2, with 8 bases that match TRBD1. With 6 bases clipped from V and 8 bases from J, the junction kept 14 bases outside the gene matches. Germline assignment: CDR1 DFQATT and CDR2 SNEGSKA (reference sequence). CDR3 size: 14 residues. CDR3 amino acids: CSAIREQGARGYTF. The CDR3 DNA reads as TGCAGTGCCATCCGGGAGCAGGGGGCTCGGGGCTACACCTTC.

Points on this clonotype: The junction departs from germline at one end; a sequencing error may be responsible. The genes are TRBV10-2 and TRBJ2-4; D may be TRBD1 or TRBD2 (5 bases each). Germline V gives CDR1 WSHSY, CDR2 SAAADI. This CDR3 has 14 amino acids. CDR3 DNA sequence: TGCGGCAGCTCGGGGCTAGCAGCCACAGACATGCAGTACTTC. Residues: CGSSGLAATDMQYF.

This clonotype was recorded once. The V and J genes are TRBV7-8 and TRBJ2-4, with D perhaps matching TRBD1 or TRBD2 (5 bases each). The V end lost 5 bases, the J end lost 12 bases, and 23 bases lay between the germline ends. Germline lookup yields CDR1 SGHVS and CDR2 FQNEAQ. The CDR3 contains 15 residues. CDR3 DNA sequence: TGTGCCAGCAGCACGGGGCCGTGGGCCAAAGACACTCAGTACTTC. It specifies CASSTGPWAKDTQYF.

The chain links TRBV11-2 to TRBJ2-1, with 10 positions matching TRBD2. The CDR3 is made up of 17 amino acids. In germline, CDR1 is SGHAT, CDR2 FQNNGV. Germline trimming cut 4 bases from V and 6 bases from J; bases unmatched to any gene: 12. CDR3 DNA: TGTGCCAGCAGCTCTAGGGGGGGGCTAGCGGGAGTCAATGAGCAGTTCTTC. Translated: CASSSRGGLAGVNEQFF.

Comment on this clonotype: A junction boundary mismatches the germline segment, possibly from a read error. The chain joins TRBV6-1 to TRBJ2-3; D could derive from TRBD1 or TRBD2 (7 bases each). The CDR3 has 15 residues. Germline V CDR1 and CDR2: MNHNS, SASEGT. DNA for the CDR3: TGTGCCAGGGGTCACAGGGGAGGGCACCCAGATACGCAGTATTTC. Its protein is CARGHRGGHPDTQYF.

This clonotype was counted between two and nine times. The chain employs TRBV6-1 and TRBJ1-1; D perhaps matches TRBD1 (6 bases). This CDR3 is built from 10 residues. V was trimmed by 8 bases and J by 10 bases, leaving 11 bases between them. Germline CDR1 is MNHNS and CDR2 is SASEGT. As DNA, the CDR3 is TGTGCCAGCGAGGAGGGGGGAGCTTTCTTT. Translated, it gives CASEEGGAFF.